One TCR beta chain is described in this entry. The target antigen is unknown. The data derive from a study of cytomegalovirus exposure and HLA in healthy donors. Study details: Early released data comprised 80 million or so unique TCRs from HLA-typed donors. Study-wide results and limits: As a later analysis revealed, the rate of TCR association differed by HLA locus, with DRB1 most and HLA-C fewest. Reportedly, a later analysis found an Asian-associated ancestry cluster had fewer N-insertions than the approximately 670-donor mean. Clonal expansion was found to be greater in HLA-associated TCR beta chains than in equally common others in a later analysis.

Germline-derived CDR1 and CDR2 are SGHNT and YYREEE (reference sequence). The CDR3 is made up of 16 amino acids. V was shortened by 0 bases and J by 5 bases, with 18 bases between the two germline ends. PCR employed 60 Vbeta and 13 Jbeta primers. Generated by immunoSEQ multiplex PCR, the TCRdb table keeps only in-frame clones and is missing some. The data contain about 140,000 clones, 77% of them seen just once; the ten biggest clones take up approximately 4.9%. Sample: PBMCs. V and J are TRBV5-4 and TRBJ2-7; TRBD1 is a possible D gene (6 bases). The receptor was derived from a woman between 50 and 59 years old in good health and CMV-seronegative. Here the CDR3 DNA reads TGTGCCAGCAGCTTGGCCCAGACAGGCTCCGGGGACGAGCAGTACTTC. It encodes CASSLAQTGSGDEQYF.